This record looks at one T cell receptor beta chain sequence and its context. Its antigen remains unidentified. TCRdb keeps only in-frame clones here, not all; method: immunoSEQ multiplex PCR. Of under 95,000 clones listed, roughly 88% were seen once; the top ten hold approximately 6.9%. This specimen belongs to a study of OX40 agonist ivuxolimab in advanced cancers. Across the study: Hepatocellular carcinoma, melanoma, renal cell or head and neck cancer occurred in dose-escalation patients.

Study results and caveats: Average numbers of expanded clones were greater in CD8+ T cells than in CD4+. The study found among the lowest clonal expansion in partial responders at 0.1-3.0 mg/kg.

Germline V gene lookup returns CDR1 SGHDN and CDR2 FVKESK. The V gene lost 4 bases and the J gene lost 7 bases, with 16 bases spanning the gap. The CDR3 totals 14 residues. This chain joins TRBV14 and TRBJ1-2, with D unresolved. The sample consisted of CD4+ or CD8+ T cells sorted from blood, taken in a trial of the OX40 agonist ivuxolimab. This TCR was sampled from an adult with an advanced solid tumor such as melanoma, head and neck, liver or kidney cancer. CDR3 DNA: TGTGCCAGCAGCCTTCGACAAAGGGCAGGTGGCTACACCTTC. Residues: CASSLRQRAGGYTF.